The rows below give T cell receptor beta chains drawn from one sample of a study of T cells in localized non-small cell lung cancer. Here immunoSEQ multiplex PCR was the method, and the copy in TCRdb shows in-frame clones only, minus some. The sample has about 36,000 clones, roughly nine tenths seen once. The sample was peripheral blood, taken before any cancer treatment. These receptors all stem from a woman aged 40-75 years with stage I lung adenocarcinoma. Both conserved end residues are part of each CDR3. The D gene is left open where the match is weak. Size is stated for part of the rows, as once, few or many counts, or as a class when the clone is expanded.

V	D	size	J	CDR3	DNA
TRBV6-1	TRBD2	NA	TRBJ2-2	CASLKSGAITGELFF	TGTGCCAGCCTCAAAAGCGGGGCGATAACCGGGGAGCTGTTTTTT
TRBV27	NA	NA	TRBJ1-4	CASSLRTSGILFF	TGTGCCAGCAGTTTAAGGACTTCTGGGATTCTGTTTTTT
TRBV6-5	NA	NA	TRBJ1-1	CASRRAQGKEAFF	TGTGCCAGCAGACGGGCCCAGGGTAAGGAAGCTTTCTTT
TRBV19	NA	NA	TRBJ2-1	CASSPPPSGEQFF	TGTGCCAGTAGCCCACCCCCATCGGGTGAGCAGTTCTTC
TRBV5-1	NA	NA	TRBJ1-1	CASSLEAMNTEAFF	TGCGCCAGCAGCTTGGAAGCCATGAACACTGAAGCTTTCTTT
TRBV5-8	TRBD1	NA	TRBJ2-3	CASSLGQGAISGDTQYF	TGTGCCAGCAGCTTAGGGCAGGGGGCAATATCGGGAGATACGCAGTATTTT
TRBV7-2	NA	NA	TRBJ2-1	CASSFGQIYNEQFF	TGTGCCAGCAGCTTCGGACAGATCTACAATGAGCAGTTCTTC
TRBV6-1	NA	NA	TRBJ1-2	CASRYPGTNYGYTF	TGTGCCAGCAGGTACCCCGGGACTAACTATGGCTACACCTTC
TRBV7-9	NA	NA	TRBJ1-1	CASSLAYSRPEAFF	TGTGCCAGCAGCTTAGCGTATTCCCGCCCTGAAGCTTTCTTT
TRBV19	NA	NA	TRBJ2-5	CASSTATLPETQYF	TGTGCCAGTAGCACTGCGACCCTCCCAGAGACCCAGTACTTC
TRBV6-5	TRBD1	NA	TRBJ1-1	CASSASGTGRTEAFF	TGTGCCAGCAGTGCATCCGGGACAGGGCGAACTGAAGCTTTCTTT
TRBV28	TRBD1	NA	TRBJ2-7	CASSQGQGRPYF	TGTGCCTCTTCCCAGGGACAGGGGCGACCCTACTTC
TRBV27	NA	NA	TRBJ2-1	CASSLSGHTYNEQFF	TGTGCCAGCAGTTTATCGGGACACACCTACAATGAGCAGTTCTTC
TRBV7-2	TRBD1	few	TRBJ1-2	CASSDRQGWGYGYTF	TGTGCCAGCAGCGACAGACAGGGGTGGGGGTATGGCTACACCTTC
TRBV19	NA	NA	TRBJ1-5	CASSILRGGNQPQHF	TGTGCCAGTAGTATACTCAGGGGCGGCAATCAGCCCCAGCATTTT
TRBV16	TRBD1	NA	TRBJ1-1	CASSQPRQGYTEAFF	TGTGCCAGCAGCCAGCCAAGACAGGGTTACACTGAAGCTTTCTTT
TRBV11-3	NA	NA	TRBJ2-7	CASSLVAGDEQYF	TGTGCCAGCAGCTTAGTCGCAGGGGACGAGCAGTACTTC
TRBV4-3	NA	NA	TRBJ2-7	CASSQASDPLVPYEQYF	TGCGCCAGCAGCCAAGCATCCGACCCACTAGTCCCCTACGAGCAGTACTTC
TRBV19	NA	NA	TRBJ1-2	CASSILAGGYGYTF	TGTGCCAGTAGTATCCTCGCCGGGGGCTATGGCTACACCTTC
TRBV25-1	NA	NA	TRBJ1-4	CASSELLMVEGVYEKLFF	TGTGCCAGCAGTGAATTATTGATGGTCGAGGGGGTATATGAAAAACTGTTTTTT
TRBV2	NA	NA	TRBJ1-2	CASSERGTYGYTF	TGTGCCAGCAGTGAAAGGGGAACCTATGGCTACACCTTC
TRBV6-6	TRBD2	NA	TRBJ2-1	CASSYVSSGGFNEQFF	TGTGCCAGCAGTTACGTTTCGAGCGGGGGGTTCAATGAGCAGTTCTTC
TRBV5-1	TRBD2	NA	TRBJ2-5	CASSSGTSSVAAQETQYF	TGCGCCAGCAGCTCCGGGACTAGCAGTGTGGCTGCCCAAGAGACCCAGTACTTC
TRBV5-5	TRBD1	NA	TRBJ2-1	CASSFPGTGAGQFF	TGTGCCAGCAGCTTTCCCGGGACAGGGGCTGGGCAGTTCTTC
TRBV11-2	NA	few	TRBJ2-5	CASSRRIAGTKGETQYF	TGTGCCAGCAGCAGAAGAATTGCCGGGACAAAAGGGGAGACCCAGTACTTC
TRBV7-9	TRBD1	NA	TRBJ1-6	CASSLRAGGALNNSPLHF	TGTGCCAGCAGCTTAAGGGCAGGGGGCGCTCTCAATAATTCACCCCTCCACTTT
TRBV19	NA	NA	TRBJ1-5	CASSQDGGSGEPQHF	TGTGCCAGTAGCCAAGACGGGGGATCGGGAGAGCCCCAGCATTTT
TRBV4-2	NA	NA	TRBJ1-3	CASSQQGSGNTIYF	TGTGCCAGCAGCCAACAGGGTTCTGGAAACACCATATATTTT
TRBV4-1	NA	NA	TRBJ1-4	CASSLTWGTGQVNEKLFF	TGCGCCAGCAGCTTAACTTGGGGGACGGGACAAGTTAATGAAAAACTGTTTTTT
TRBV11-3	TRBD1	NA	TRBJ2-3	CASSSDPPAGTGLPDTQYF	TGTGCCAGCAGCTCGGATCCCCCTGCCGGGACAGGGTTGCCAGATACGCAGTATTTT
TRBV4-3	NA	NA	TRBJ1-1	CASSPQYGGWNTEAFF	TGCGCCAGCAGCCCTCAGTACGGGGGCTGGAACACTGAAGCTTTCTTT
TRBV21-1	NA	NA	TRBJ1-5	CASSKAGGLGNQPQHF	TGTGCCAGCAGCAAAGCGGGGGGCTTAGGCAATCAGCCCCAGCATTTT
TRBV4-1	TRBD1	NA	TRBJ1-2	CASSQDGAGGDYGYTF	TGCGCCAGCAGCCAAGATGGGGCAGGGGGCGACTATGGCTACACCTTC